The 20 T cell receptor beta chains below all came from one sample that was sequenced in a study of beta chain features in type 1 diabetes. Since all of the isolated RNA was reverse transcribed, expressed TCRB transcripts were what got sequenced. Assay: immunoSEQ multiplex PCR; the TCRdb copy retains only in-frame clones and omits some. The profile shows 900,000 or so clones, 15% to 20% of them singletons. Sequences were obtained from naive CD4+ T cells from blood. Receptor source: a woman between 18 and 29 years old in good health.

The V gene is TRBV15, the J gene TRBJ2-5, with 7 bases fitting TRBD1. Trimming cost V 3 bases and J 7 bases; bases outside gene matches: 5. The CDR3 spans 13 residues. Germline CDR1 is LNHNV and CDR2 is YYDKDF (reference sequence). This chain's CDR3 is CATSSTGVGTQYF. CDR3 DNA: TGTGCCACCAGCAGCACAGGGGTAGGGACCCAGTACTTC.

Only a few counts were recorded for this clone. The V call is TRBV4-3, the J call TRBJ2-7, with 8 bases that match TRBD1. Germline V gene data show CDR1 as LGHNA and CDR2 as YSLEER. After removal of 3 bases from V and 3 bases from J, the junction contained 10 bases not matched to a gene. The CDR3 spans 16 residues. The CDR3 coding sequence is TGCGCCAGCAGCCAGGAACCCAGGGGGCCGCTCTACGAGCAGTACTTC. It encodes CASSQEPRGPLYEQYF.

The DNA for the CDR3 is TGTGCCAGCCTATTCCGGGGAATTCCCGGGGAGCTGTTTTTT. Its translation is CASLFRGIPGELFF. The rearrangement joins TRBV28 to TRBJ2-2, with D tentatively TRBD2 (5 bases). CDR1 MDHEN and CDR2 SYDVKM come from the germline V gene. The CDR3 is made up of 14 amino acids. Trimming took off 8 bases at V and 6 bases at J, with 16 bases between the two ends.

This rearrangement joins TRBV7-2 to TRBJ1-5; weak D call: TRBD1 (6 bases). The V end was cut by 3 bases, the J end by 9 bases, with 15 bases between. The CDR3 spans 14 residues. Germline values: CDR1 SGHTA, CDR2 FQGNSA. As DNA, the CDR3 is TGTGCCAGCAGCTTTGATAGGGGGGGTGGGCCCCAGCATTTT. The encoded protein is CASSFDRGGGPQHF.

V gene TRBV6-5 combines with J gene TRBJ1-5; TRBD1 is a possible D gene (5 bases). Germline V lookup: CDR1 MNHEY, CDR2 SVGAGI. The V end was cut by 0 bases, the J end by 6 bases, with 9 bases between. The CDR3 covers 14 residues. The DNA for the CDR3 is TGTGCCAGCAGTTACTCGACCCAGGGTCAGCCCCAGCATTTT. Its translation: CASSYSTQGQPQHF.

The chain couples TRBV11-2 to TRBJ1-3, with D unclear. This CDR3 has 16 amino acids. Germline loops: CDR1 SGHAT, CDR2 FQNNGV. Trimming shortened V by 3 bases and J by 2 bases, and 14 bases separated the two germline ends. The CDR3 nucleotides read TGTGCCAGCAGCTTTCAAGAATCTATCCCTGGAAACACCATATATTTT. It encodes CASSFQESIPGNTIYF.

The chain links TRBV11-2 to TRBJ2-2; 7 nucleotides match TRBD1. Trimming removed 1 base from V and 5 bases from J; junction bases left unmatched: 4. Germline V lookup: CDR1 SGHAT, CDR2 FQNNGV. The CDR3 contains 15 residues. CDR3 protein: CASSLAYRGTGELFF. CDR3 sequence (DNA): TGTGCCAGCAGCTTAGCCTACAGGGGTACCGGGGAGCTGTTTTTT. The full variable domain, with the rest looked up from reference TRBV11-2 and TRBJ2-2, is EAGVAQSPRYKIIEKRQSVAFWCNPISGHATLYWYQQILGQGPKLLIQFQNNGVVDDSQLPKDRFSAERLKGVDSTLKIQPAKLEDSAVYLCASSLAYRGTGELFFGEGSRLTVL.

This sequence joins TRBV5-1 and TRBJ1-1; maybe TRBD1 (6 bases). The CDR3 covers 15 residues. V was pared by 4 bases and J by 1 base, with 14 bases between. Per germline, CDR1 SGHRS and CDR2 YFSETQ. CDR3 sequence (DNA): TGCGCCAGCAGCCCCCGGATAGGGGGGAACACTGAAGCTTTCTTT. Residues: CASSPRIGGNTEAFF.

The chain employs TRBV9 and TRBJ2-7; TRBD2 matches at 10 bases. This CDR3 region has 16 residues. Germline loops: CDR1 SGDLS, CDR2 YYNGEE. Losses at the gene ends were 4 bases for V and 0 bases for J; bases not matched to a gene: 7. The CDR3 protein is CASSPGLAGDSYEQYF. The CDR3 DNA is TGTGCCAGCAGCCCAGGGCTAGCGGGAGACTCCTACGAGCAGTACTTC.

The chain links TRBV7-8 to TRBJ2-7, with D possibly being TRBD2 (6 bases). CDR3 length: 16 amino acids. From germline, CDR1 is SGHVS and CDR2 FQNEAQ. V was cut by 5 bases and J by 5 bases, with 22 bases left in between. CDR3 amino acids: CASSPRRELIPHEQYF. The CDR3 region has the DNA TGTGCCAGCAGCCCCAGGAGGGAGCTTATCCCCCACGAGCAGTACTTC.

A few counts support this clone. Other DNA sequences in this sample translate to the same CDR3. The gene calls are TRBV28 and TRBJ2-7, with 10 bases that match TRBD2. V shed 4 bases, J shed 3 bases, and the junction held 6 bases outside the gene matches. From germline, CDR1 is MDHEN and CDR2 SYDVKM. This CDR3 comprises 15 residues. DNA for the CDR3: TGTGCCAGCAGTTCCCCGGCTAGCGGGAGCTACGAGCAGTACTTC. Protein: CASSSPASGSYEQYF.

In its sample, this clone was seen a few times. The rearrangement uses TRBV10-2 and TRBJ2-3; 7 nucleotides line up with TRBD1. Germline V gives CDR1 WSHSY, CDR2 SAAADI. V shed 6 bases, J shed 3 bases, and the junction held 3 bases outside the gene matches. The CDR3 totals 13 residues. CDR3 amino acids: CASRQGSTDTQYF. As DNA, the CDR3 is TGCGCCAGCAGACAGGGGTCTACAGATACGCAGTATTTT.

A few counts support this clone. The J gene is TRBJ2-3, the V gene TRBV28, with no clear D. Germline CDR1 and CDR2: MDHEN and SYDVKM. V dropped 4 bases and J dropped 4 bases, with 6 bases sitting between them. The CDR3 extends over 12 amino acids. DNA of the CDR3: TGTGCCAGCAGTTCCAGCTCAGATACGCAGTATTTT. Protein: CASSSSSDTQYF.

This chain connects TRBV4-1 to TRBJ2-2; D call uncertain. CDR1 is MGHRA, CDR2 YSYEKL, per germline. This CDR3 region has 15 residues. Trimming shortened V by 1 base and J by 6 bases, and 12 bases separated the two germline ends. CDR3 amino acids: CASSQVMKGAGELFF. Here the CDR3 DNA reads TGCGCCAGCAGCCAAGTTATGAAGGGCGCCGGGGAGCTGTTTTTT.

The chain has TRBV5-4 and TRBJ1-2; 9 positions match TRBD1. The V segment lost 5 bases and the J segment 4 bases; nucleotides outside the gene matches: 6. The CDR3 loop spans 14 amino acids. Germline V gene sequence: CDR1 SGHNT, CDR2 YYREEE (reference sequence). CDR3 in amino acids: CASRLQGAGYGYTF. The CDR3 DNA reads TGTGCCAGCAGATTACAGGGGGCAGGCTATGGCTACACCTTC.

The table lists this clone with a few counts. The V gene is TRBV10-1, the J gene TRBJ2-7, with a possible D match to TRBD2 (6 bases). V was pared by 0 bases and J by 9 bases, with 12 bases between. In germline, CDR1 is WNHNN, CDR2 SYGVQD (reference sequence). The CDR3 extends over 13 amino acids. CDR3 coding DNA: TGCGCCAGCAGTGAGTCTGCGGGATACTTGCAGTACTTC. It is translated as CASSESAGYLQYF.

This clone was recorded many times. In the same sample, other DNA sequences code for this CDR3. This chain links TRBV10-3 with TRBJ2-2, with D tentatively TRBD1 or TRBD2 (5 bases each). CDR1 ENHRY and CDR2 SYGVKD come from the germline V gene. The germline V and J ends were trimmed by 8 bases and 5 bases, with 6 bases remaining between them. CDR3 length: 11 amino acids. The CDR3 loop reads CAIGGTGELFF. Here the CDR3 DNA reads TGTGCCATCGGGGGAACCGGGGAGCTGTTTTTT.

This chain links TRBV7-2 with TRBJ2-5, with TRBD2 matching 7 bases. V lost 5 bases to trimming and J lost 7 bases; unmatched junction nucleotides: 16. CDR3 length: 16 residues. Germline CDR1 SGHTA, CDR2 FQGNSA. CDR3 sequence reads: CASSLRSGGSGGTQYF. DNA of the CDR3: TGTGCCAGCAGCCTTCGCTCGGGAGGCTCGGGGGGGACCCAGTACTTC.

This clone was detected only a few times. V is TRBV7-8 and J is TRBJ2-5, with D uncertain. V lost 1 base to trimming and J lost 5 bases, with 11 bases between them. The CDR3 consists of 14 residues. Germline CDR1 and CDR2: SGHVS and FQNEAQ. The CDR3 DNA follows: TGTGCCAGCAGCTTAGGTGGGCTGGGGGAGACCCAGTACTTC. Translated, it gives CASSLGGLGETQYF.

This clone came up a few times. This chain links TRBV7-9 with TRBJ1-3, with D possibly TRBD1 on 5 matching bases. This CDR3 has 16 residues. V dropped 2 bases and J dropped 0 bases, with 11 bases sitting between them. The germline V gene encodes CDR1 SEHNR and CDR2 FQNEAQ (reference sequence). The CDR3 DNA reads TGTGCCAGCAGCTTACGTCGGCAGGGCTCTGGAAACACCATATATTTT. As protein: CASSLRRQGSGNTIYF. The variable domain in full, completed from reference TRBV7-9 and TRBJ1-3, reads DTGVSQNPRHKITKRGQNVTFRCDPISEHNRLYWYRQTLGQGPEFLTYFQNEAQLEKSRLLSDRFSAERPKGSFSTLEIQRTEQGDSAMYLCASSLRRQGSGNTIYFGEGSWLTVV.